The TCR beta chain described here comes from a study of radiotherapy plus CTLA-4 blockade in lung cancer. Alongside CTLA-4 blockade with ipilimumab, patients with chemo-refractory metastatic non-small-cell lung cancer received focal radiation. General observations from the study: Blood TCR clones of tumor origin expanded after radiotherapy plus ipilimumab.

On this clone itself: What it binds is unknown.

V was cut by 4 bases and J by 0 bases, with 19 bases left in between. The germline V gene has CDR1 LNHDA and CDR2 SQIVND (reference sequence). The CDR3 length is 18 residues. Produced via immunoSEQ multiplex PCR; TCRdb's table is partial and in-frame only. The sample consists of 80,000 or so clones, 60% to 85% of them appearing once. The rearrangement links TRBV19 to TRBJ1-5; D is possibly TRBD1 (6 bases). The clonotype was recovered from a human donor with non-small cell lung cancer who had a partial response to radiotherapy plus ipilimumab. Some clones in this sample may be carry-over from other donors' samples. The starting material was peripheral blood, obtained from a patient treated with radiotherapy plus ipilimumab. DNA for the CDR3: TGTGCCAGTAGTACCCGTCCTTGGGACAACCCTAGCAATCAGCCCCAGCATTTT. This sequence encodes CASSTRPWDNPSNQPQHF.